The 32 T cell receptor beta chains below all came from one sample that was sequenced in a study of blood T cell repertoires in COVID-19 (dated by TCRdb to between 2020 and 2021). Receptor libraries were prepared by the immunoSEQ multiplex PCR assay. In TCRdb, the immuneACCESS table is reduced to in-frame sequences with V and J assigned. These tables do not hold every clone; where another copy was compared, an unresolved V gene accounts for under half, and the others remain unexplained. The table for this sample lists 88,000 or so clones; roughly 80% of them were counted only once. The top ten constitute 20% to 25% of the sample. The specimen sequenced was peripheral blood. The receptors originated from a human donor in a cohort sampled during active COVID-19.

The chain combines TRBV11-3 with TRBJ2-4; 13 nucleotides agree with TRBD2. The germline V gene encodes CDR1 SGHNT and CDR2 YENEEA. The ends lost 4 bases at V and 1 base at J; junction bases unmatched: 7. CDR3 length: 18 residues. In DNA form, the CDR3 reads TGTGCCAGCAGCTCACTAGCGGGAGGGCCTTCGGCCAAAAACATTCAGTACTTC. Translated: CASSSLAGGPSAKNIQYF. The full variable domain, completed using reference TRBV11-3 and TRBJ2-4, is EAGVVQSPRYKIIEKKQPVAFWCNPISGHNTLYWYLQNLGQGPELLIRYENEEAVDDSQLPKDRFSAERLKGVDSTLKIQPAELGDSAVYLCASSSLAGGPSAKNIQYFGAGTRLSVL.

The chain links TRBV7-6 to TRBJ1-2; D uncertain. CDR1 SGHVS and CDR2 FNYEAQ come from the germline V gene. The V and J ends lost 5 bases and 4 bases respectively, with 11 bases between them. The CDR3 length is 13 residues. The CDR3 DNA sequence: TGTGCCAGCAGCCTTGGGGAGGCCTATGGCTACACCTTC. Translation: CASSLGEAYGYTF.

The chain is built from TRBV18 and TRBJ2-1; TRBD2 matches at 9 bases. The CDR3 is made up of 12 amino acids. V was clipped by 3 bases and J by 14 bases; unmatched bases: 5. Germline CDR1 and CDR2: KGHSH and LQKENI. CDR3 DNA: TGTGCCAGCTCACCCGCTAGCGGGAACAAGTTCTTC. Its translation is CASSPASGNKFF. Combining the CDR3 with reference TRBV18 and TRBJ2-1 gives the whole variable domain NAGVMQNPRHLVRRRGQEARLRCSPMKGHSHVYWYRQLPEEGLKFMVYLQKENIIDESGMPKERFSAEFPKEGPSILRIQQVVRGDSAAYFCASSPASGNKFFGPGTRLTVL.

CDR3 DNA sequence: TGTGCCAGCAGTTACTGGACAGGGGGCTATGGCTACACCTTC. Its protein product is CASSYWTGGYGYTF. The V and J genes are TRBV6-6 and TRBJ1-2; 10 nucleotides match TRBD1. The germline V gene encodes CDR1 MNHNY and CDR2 SVGAGI (reference sequence). The trim removed 1 base at V and 4 bases at J, leaving 0 bases unmatched. This CDR3 is 14 amino acids long.

The table lists this clone with a few counts. This chain connects TRBV19 to TRBJ2-1; 14 positions match TRBD2. The CDR3 extends over 15 amino acids. Germline values: CDR1 LNHDA, CDR2 SQIVND (reference sequence). The ends lost 5 bases at V and 5 bases at J; junction bases unmatched: 2. DNA for the CDR3: TGTGCCAGTAGTGGGGGACTAGCGGGAGACAATGAGCAGTTCTTC. It is translated as CASSGGLAGDNEQFF.

The chain recombines TRBV10-3 with TRBJ2-3, with 14 bases that match TRBD2. The V and J ends lost 8 bases and 7 bases, in that order; junction bases with no gene match: 5. The CDR3 is 14 amino acids. Per germline, CDR1 ENHRY and CDR2 SYGVKD. The CDR3, as DNA: TGTGCCATCGCCGGGACTAGCGGGGGTAATACGCAGTATTTT. Translating gives CAIAGTSGGNTQYF.

This sequence joins TRBV6-4 and TRBJ2-2, with TRBD2 matching 7 bases. The CDR3 contains 16 residues. V trimming: 3 bases; J trimming: 2 bases; junction bases outside the gene matches: 6. Germline values: CDR1 MRHNA, CDR2 SNTAGT. In DNA, the CDR3 is TGTGCCAGCAGTGATGGACTAGGGGAAAACACCGGGGAGCTGTTTTTT. Residues: CASSDGLGENTGELFF.

V is TRBV7-3 and J is TRBJ2-3; 9 nucleotides agree with TRBD2. Trimming took 2 bases from V and 12 from J; bases not matched to a gene: 12. Germline CDR1 and CDR2: SGHTA and FQGTGA. The CDR3 covers 15 residues. The CDR3 protein is CASSLETTGTSLQYF. CDR3 nucleotide sequence: TGTGCCAGCAGCTTAGAAACCACCGGGACTAGCCTTCAGTATTTT.

V usage is TRBV9 and J usage is TRBJ2-3, with D perhaps matching TRBD2 (5 bases). The CDR3 contains 14 residues. Germline CDR1 is SGDLS and CDR2 is YYNGEE. The V end lost 6 bases, the J end lost 1 base, and 12 bases lay between the germline ends. The CDR3 is CASTGGAGTDTQYF. The CDR3, as DNA: TGTGCCAGCACCGGCGGAGCGGGCACAGATACGCAGTATTTT.

The chain joins TRBV6-5 to TRBJ1-1; a possible D gene is TRBD1 (5 bases). Germline values: CDR1 MNHEY, CDR2 SVGAGI. The CDR3 has 14 residues. V gave up 4 bases and J gave up 3 bases, with 12 bases separating them. This chain's CDR3 is CASSSRETDTEAFF. The CDR3 DNA reads as TGTGCCAGCAGTTCCCGAGAGACAGACACTGAAGCTTTCTTT.

This clone was detected once. The chain uses TRBV7-2 and TRBJ2-2; possible D gene TRBD1, 5 bases. The germline V gene has CDR1 SGHTA and CDR2 FQGNSA. This CDR3 has 13 residues. With 7 bases removed from V and 4 bases from J, the gap between germline ends came to 10 bases. CDR3: CASKGASTGELFF. Written as DNA, the CDR3 is TGTGCCAGCAAAGGGGCGAGCACCGGGGAGCTGTTTTTT.

The gene calls are TRBV7-3 and TRBJ2-1; tentatively, D is TRBD1 (6 bases). V was shortened by 1 base and J by 0 bases, with 13 bases between the two germline ends. Looked up from germline, CDR1 is SGHTA and CDR2 is FQGTGA. This CDR3 comprises 17 residues. The CDR3 sequence: CASSLSPTGSSYNEQFF. The CDR3 DNA reads TGTGCCAGCAGCTTAAGCCCTACAGGGAGCTCCTACAATGAGCAGTTCTTC. Combining the CDR3 with reference TRBV7-3 and TRBJ2-1 gives the whole variable domain GAGVSQTPSNKVTEKGKYVELRCDPISGHTALYWYRQSLGQGPEFLIYFQGTGAADDSGLPNDRFFAVRPEGSVSTLKIQRTERGDSAVYLCASSLSPTGSSYNEQFFGPGTRLTVL.

This chain joins TRBV6-5 and TRBJ1-5; 8 bases align to TRBD1. The CDR3 runs to 13 residues. V shed 5 bases, J shed 7 bases, and the junction held 4 bases outside the gene matches. Germline CDR1 is MNHEY and CDR2 is SVGAGI. The CDR3 region is CASSQGARQPQHF. The CDR3 nucleotides read TGTGCCAGCAGTCAGGGGGCTAGGCAGCCCCAGCATTTT.

The rearrangement joins TRBV5-1 to TRBJ2-7, with D maybe TRBD2 (5 bases). Germline CDR1 and CDR2: SGHRS and YFSETQ. The V gene lost 0 bases and the J gene lost 5 bases, with 12 bases spanning the gap. The CDR3 consists of 14 residues. The CDR3 sequence is CASSLADREDEQYF. The CDR3 DNA sequence: TGCGCCAGCAGCTTGGCGGACCGGGAAGACGAGCAGTACTTC.

This chain connects TRBV11-3 to TRBJ2-3; possibly TRBD2 for D (6 bases). The CDR3 contains 15 residues. Trimming stripped 1 base from V and 4 bases from J, with 12 bases between. The V gene's germline CDR1 is SGHNT and CDR2 YENEEA. CDR3 loop: CASSLGTIVPDTQYF. The CDR3 region has the DNA TGTGCCAGCAGCTTAGGGACTATAGTCCCAGATACGCAGTATTTT.

The chain uses TRBV6-1 and TRBJ2-3; TRBD2 matches 7 bases. CDR1 MNHNS and CDR2 SASEGT come from the germline V gene. This CDR3 comprises 17 residues. Losses at the gene ends were 0 bases for V and 4 bases for J; bases not matched to a gene: 10. CDR3 amino acids: CASSEAWGLPPSDTQYF. The DNA of the CDR3 is TGTGCCAGCAGTGAAGCCTGGGGACTACCTCCCTCAGATACGCAGTATTTT.

The V call is TRBV19, the J call TRBJ1-2, with 11 bases matching TRBD1. The CDR3 is made up of 16 amino acids. CDR1 and CDR2 from the germline V gene are LNHDA and SQIVND (reference sequence). V shed 4 bases, J shed 1 base, and the junction held 5 bases outside the gene matches. The DNA of the CDR3 is TGTGCCAGTAGTACCGCCGGGACAGGGGGTAACTATGGCTACACCTTC. As protein: CASSTAGTGGNYGYTF. The full variable domain, in which reference TRBV19 and TRBJ1-2 provide the parts outside the CDR3, is DGGITQSPKYLFRKEGQNVTLSCEQNLNHDAMYWYRQDPGQGLRLIYYSQIVNDFQKGDIAEGYSVSREKKESFPLTVTSAQKNPTAFYLCASSTAGTGGNYGYTFGSGTRLTVV.

The chain uses TRBV3-1 (or the pseudogene TRBV3-2) and TRBJ2-1, with D unresolved. With 0 bases removed from V and 8 bases from J, the gap between germline ends came to 17 bases. Germline CDR1 is LGHDT and CDR2 is YNNKEL (reference sequence). The CDR3 is made up of 16 amino acids. CDR3 in amino acids: CASSQDPVNLGDEQFF. CDR3 sequence (DNA): TGTGCCAGCAGCCAAGATCCGGTCAATCTGGGCGATGAGCAGTTCTTC.

This chain joins TRBV6-6 and TRBJ2-7, with 11 positions matching TRBD2. This CDR3 region has 15 residues. The trim removed 7 bases at V and 7 bases at J, leaving 12 bases unmatched. Germline CDR1 and CDR2: MNHNY and SVGAGI (reference sequence). The CDR3 DNA reads TGTGCCAGCAATCCCACACTAGCGGGAGACTTGGAGCAGTACTTC. Translation gives CASNPTLAGDLEQYF.

J is TRBJ1-3 and V is TRBV5-1; D remains ambiguous. The CDR3 is 14 residues long. V lost 0 bases and J lost 2, with 6 bases in between. CDR1 SGHRS and CDR2 YFSETQ come from the germline V gene. The CDR3 protein is CASSLGVTGNTIYF. The CDR3 bases are TGCGCCAGCAGCTTGGGCGTTACTGGAAACACCATATATTTT.

The CDR3 region is CSAGQSNEQFF. In DNA form, the CDR3 reads TGCAGTGCTGGACAGTCAAATGAGCAGTTCTTC. This chain joins TRBV20-1 and TRBJ2-1; a possible D gene is TRBD1 (6 bases). With 5 bases removed from V and 7 bases from J, the gap between germline ends came to 9 bases. The CDR3 totals 11 residues. Germline values: CDR1 DFQATT, CDR2 SNEGSKA (reference sequence).

This clone appeared once. At one end the junction does not follow the germline gene, possibly because of a read error. The rearrangement uses TRBV11-2 and TRBJ2-2, with TRBD1 as a possible D gene (6 bases). The V gene's germline CDR1 is SGHAT and CDR2 FQNNGV. This CDR3 is built from 15 residues. This chain's CDR3 is CASSLEDRDTGELFF. As DNA, the CDR3 is TGTGCCAGCAGCCTAGAGGACAGAGACACCGGGGAGCTGTTTTTT.

V usage is TRBV18 and J usage is TRBJ2-5; tentative D call: TRBD1 (5 bases). Germline V gene lookup returns CDR1 KGHSH and CDR2 LQKENI. V was clipped by 0 bases and J by 0 bases, with 8 bases between them. The CDR3 totals 15 residues. Here the CDR3 DNA reads TGTGCCAGCTCACCACCGGGGCAGTACCAAGAGACCCAGTACTTC. It specifies CASSPPGQYQETQYF.

The rearrangement joins TRBV16 to TRBJ1-3; D is undetermined. Trimming removed 0 bases at V and 0 bases at J, with 12 bases between. From germline, CDR1 is KGHSY and CDR2 FQNENV. This CDR3 is 17 amino acids long. CDR3: CASSQSAETGSGNTIYF. CDR3 nucleotide sequence: TGTGCCAGCAGCCAATCCGCGGAAACGGGCTCTGGAAACACCATATATTTT.

The gene calls are TRBV5-1 and TRBJ2-1; 9 positions match TRBD2. The germline V gene has CDR1 SGHRS and CDR2 YFSETQ. The CDR3 has 14 residues. The V gene end was trimmed by 5 bases and the J gene end by 5 bases; junction bases not matched to a gene: 5. The CDR3 coding sequence is TGCGCCAGCAGACTTAGCGGGAGTCACAATGAGCAGTTCTTC. Translated, it gives CASRLSGSHNEQFF.

V gene TRBV4-3 combines with J gene TRBJ2-3, with TRBD2 matching over 7 bases. In germline, CDR1 is LGHNA, CDR2 YSLEER. After removal of 3 bases from V and 4 bases from J, the junction contained 4 bases not matched to a gene. This CDR3 has 14 amino acids. As DNA, the CDR3 is TGCGCCAGCAGCCACCGCGGGAGTGCAGATACGCAGTATTTT. This encodes CASSHRGSADTQYF.

The J gene is TRBJ2-3, the V gene TRBV5-6, with D tentatively TRBD2 (6 bases). Germline assignment: CDR1 SGHDT and CDR2 YYEEEE. This CDR3 region has 14 residues. V gave up 4 bases and J gave up 2 bases, with 11 bases separating them. As DNA, the CDR3 is TGTGCCAGCAGCCTGGGACTGTACACAGATACGCAGTATTTT. Its protein is CASSLGLYTDTQYF.

V and J are TRBV3-1 (or the pseudogene TRBV3-2) and TRBJ2-2; 7 bases are a match to TRBD2. Germline V gene lookup returns CDR1 LGHDT and CDR2 YNNKEL (reference sequence). The CDR3 runs to 18 residues. The ends lost 4 bases at V and 6 bases at J; junction bases unmatched: 17. CDR3 DNA sequence: TGTGCCAGCAGCCCGACGTCCTCCAGGCGGGGGAGCGCCGGGGAGCTGTTTTTT. It encodes CASSPTSSRRGSAGELFF.

V usage is TRBV30 and J usage is TRBJ1-1; no firm D call. Germline V gene data show CDR1 as GTSNPN and CDR2 as SVGIG (reference sequence). This CDR3 is built from 14 residues. Trimming cost V 3 bases and J 0 bases, with 11 bases left between them. The CDR3 DNA sequence: TGTGCCTGGAGCCGCAGGCAGTTGAACACTGAAGCTTTCTTT. As protein: CAWSRRQLNTEAFF.

Here the CDR3 reads CASSEQTPDRHNSPLHF. The CDR3 region has the DNA TGTGCCAGCAGTGAGCAGACTCCCGACAGGCATAATTCACCCCTCCACTTT. The chain couples TRBV2 to TRBJ1-6, with TRBD1 as a possible D gene (6 bases). The V gene's germline CDR1 is SNHLY and CDR2 FYNNEI. Trimming stripped 3 bases from V and 5 bases from J, with 17 bases between. This CDR3 is 17 amino acids long.

The chain links TRBV7-2 to TRBJ2-1; 15 bases are a match to TRBD2. The trim removed 5 bases at V and 9 bases at J, leaving 5 bases unmatched. CDR1 is SGHTA, CDR2 FQGNSA, per germline. The CDR3 runs to 15 residues. CDR3 DNA: TGTGCCAGCAGCCCCCGGACTAGCGGGAGGGCTGAGCAGTTCTTC. It yields the protein CASSPRTSGRAEQFF. Filled out from reference TRBV7-2 and TRBJ2-1, the complete variable domain reads GAGVSQSPSNKVTEKGKDVELRCDPISGHTALYWYRQSLGQGLEFLIYFQGNSAPDKSGLPSDRFSAERTGGSVSTLTIQRTQQEDSAVYLCASSPRTSGRAEQFFGPGTRLTVL.

The gene calls are TRBV5-1 and TRBJ2-1; 12 bases align to TRBD2. The CDR3 consists of 16 residues. Germline V lookup: CDR1 SGHRS, CDR2 YFSETQ. V shed 7 bases, J shed 9 bases, and the junction held 14 bases outside the gene matches. The CDR3 loop is CASLPSGTSGYGEQFF. CDR3 bases: TGCGCCAGCTTACCTTCCGGGACTAGCGGGTACGGTGAGCAGTTCTTC.